This entry lists 17 T cell receptor beta chains sequenced from one sample in a study of T cell responses to AZD1222 COVID-19 vaccine. TCRdb keeps only in-frame clones here, not all; method: immunoSEQ multiplex PCR. The profile shows approximately 110,000 clones, 92% of them singletons. This specimen consisted of peripheral blood, obtained 28 days after the second AZD1222 dose. The source of these receptors is an adult who received the AZD1222 COVID-19 vaccine.

As DNA, the CDR3 is TGTGCCAGAGACAGGGGACAGGGTGTTTTTAGCACTGAAGCTTTCTTT. Translation: CARDRGQGVFSTEAFF. The chain links TRBV2 to TRBJ1-1; 9 nucleotides align to TRBD1. This CDR3 has 16 residues. V was pared by 9 bases and J by 4 bases, with 15 bases of the junction left unmatched. The germline gives CDR1 SNHLY, CDR2 FYNNEI.

The chain is built from TRBV7-9 and TRBJ1-4; perhaps TRBD1 as D (6 bases). Trimming left V 4 bases short and J 7 bases short, with 16 bases between. The CDR3 is made up of 15 amino acids. Germline assignment: CDR1 SEHNR and CDR2 FQNEAQ (reference sequence). DNA for the CDR3: TGTGCCAGCAGCTCCGAGGGCAGGGGTTTTGAAAAACTGTTTTTT. Encoded protein: CASSSEGRGFEKLFF.

CDR3 DNA sequence: TGTGCCAGCAGTTTTTCAGGTAATGAAAAACTGTTTTTT. It is translated as CASSFSGNEKLFF. The rearrangement links TRBV28 to TRBJ1-4; no reliable D call. Trimming cost V 3 bases and J 4 bases, with 6 bases left between them. Per the germline V gene, CDR1 is MDHEN and CDR2 is SYDVKM. CDR3 length equals 13 residues.

Only a few counts were recorded for this clone. Sequence at one end of the junction differs from germline and may be a read error. The chain links TRBV7-7 to TRBJ2-1, with 10 bases matching TRBD1. Germline V lookup: CDR1 SSHAT, CDR2 FNYEAQ (reference sequence). This CDR3 is 16 amino acids long. In DNA form, the CDR3 reads TGTGCTAGCAGCACAAGCGGAGGGACAGGGGTCGATGAGCAGTTCTTC. As protein: CASSTSGGTGVDEQFF.

The V and J genes are TRBV5-1 and TRBJ1-4; 11 bases match TRBD1. Germline trimming cut 5 bases from V and 3 bases from J; bases unmatched to any gene: 12. There are 18 residues in the CDR3. Germline loops: CDR1 SGHRS, CDR2 YFSETQ. The CDR3 loop is CASRRGQGAIRSNEKLFF. In DNA form, the CDR3 reads TGCGCCAGCAGAAGAGGACAGGGGGCGATTCGCTCTAATGAAAAACTGTTTTTT.

This chain links TRBV5-1 with TRBJ2-7; a possible D gene is TRBD1 (5 bases). The CDR3 runs to 14 residues. Trimming removed 6 bases from V and 5 bases from J, with 18 bases in between. Germline assignment: CDR1 SGHRS and CDR2 YFSETQ. The CDR3 nucleotides are TGCGCCAGCACCCCATGGGCAGGGAAGAACGAGCAGTACTTC. Protein sequence: CASTPWAGKNEQYF.

In this sample, this clone turned up a few times. This chain uses TRBV18 with TRBJ1-1; tentative D call: TRBD1 (5 bases). The CDR3 spans 14 residues. Trimming shortened V by 3 bases and J by 5 bases, and 13 bases separated the two germline ends. Germline CDR1 KGHSH, CDR2 LQKENI. CDR3 protein: CASSPGQLGTEAFF. The CDR3 nucleotides read TGTGCCAGCTCACCGGGGCAACTGGGGACTGAAGCTTTCTTT.

This clone came up a few times. The CDR3, as DNA: TGTGCCACCAGTGGACGGGAGACTAGGAGCAATCAGCCCCAGCATTTT. It encodes CATSGRETRSNQPQHF. The gene calls are TRBV24-1 and TRBJ1-5; D gene ambiguous. Trimming shortened V by 5 bases and J by 1 base, and 14 bases separated the two germline ends. Germline V gene data show CDR1 as KGHDR and CDR2 as SFDVKD. This CDR3 is 16 amino acids long.

CDR3 nucleotide sequence: TGTGCCAGCAGCCCCCTGAGCGGTTCCTATAATTCACCCCTCCACTTT. This translates into CASSPLSGSYNSPLHF. The rearrangement uses TRBV5-6 and TRBJ1-6; D is unresolved. This CDR3 has 16 amino acids. The germline V and J ends were trimmed by 4 bases and 1 base, with 12 bases remaining between them. Germline CDR1 is SGHDT and CDR2 is YYEEEE. The entire variable domain, with the rest obtained from reference TRBV5-6 and TRBJ1-6, is as follows: DAGVTQSPTHLIKTRGQQVTLRCSPKSGHDTVSWYQQALGQGPQFIFQYYEEEERQRGNFPDRFSGHQFPNYSSELNVNALLLGDSALYLCASSPLSGSYNSPLHFGNGTRLTVT.

The V call is TRBV5-1, the J call TRBJ2-1; the match to TRBD2 covers 12 bases. CDR1 is SGHRS, CDR2 YFSETQ, per germline. The CDR3 extends over 15 amino acids. Unmatched junction bases numbered 8, after V lost 5 bases and J lost 8 bases. CDR3 amino acids: CASSPTSGRQDEQFF. The CDR3 DNA reads TGCGCCAGCAGTCCAACTAGCGGGAGGCAGGATGAGCAGTTCTTC.

The chain uses TRBV7-2 and TRBJ1-1, with D possibly TRBD1 on 5 matching bases. The ends were cut back, 1 base at V and 4 bases at J, with 7 bases in the middle. The CDR3 loop spans 13 amino acids. Looked up from germline, CDR1 is SGHTA and CDR2 is FQGNSA. The CDR3: CASSLDGGTEAFF. The CDR3 nucleotides read TGTGCCAGCAGCTTAGATGGGGGCACTGAAGCTTTCTTT.

This chain uses TRBV7-9 with TRBJ1-2; D is undetermined. The CDR3 is made up of 12 amino acids. Germline-derived CDR1 and CDR2 are SEHNR and FQNEAQ (reference sequence). With 6 bases removed from V and 0 bases from J, the gap between germline ends came to 5 bases. The CDR3 reads CASSAANYGYTF. In nucleotides, the CDR3 is TGTGCCAGCAGTGCTGCTAACTATGGCTACACCTTC.

This sequence joins TRBV3-1 (or the pseudogene TRBV3-2) and TRBJ2-1; possibly TRBD1 for D (5 bases). Looked up from germline, CDR1 is LGHDT and CDR2 is YNNKEL (reference sequence). Trimming took off 0 bases at V and 6 bases at J, with 12 bases between the two ends. The CDR3 is 15 amino acids. In DNA form, the CDR3 reads TGTGCCAGCAGCCAAGATAGAAGCAGGGTCAATGAGCAGTTCTTC. It translates to CASSQDRSRVNEQFF.

V gene TRBV28 combines with J gene TRBJ1-2; 8 bases map to TRBD1. This CDR3 is 18 amino acids long. The germline V gene has CDR1 MDHEN and CDR2 SYDVKM. Trimming cost V 3 bases and J 7 bases; bases outside gene matches: 19. The CDR3 spells CASSFFVGGDRTGTGYTF. Here the CDR3 DNA reads TGTGCCAGCAGTTTTTTCGTGGGGGGGGACCGGACAGGGACTGGCTACACCTTC.

The rearrangement links TRBV5-1 to TRBJ2-7; D remains ambiguous. This CDR3 is built from 14 residues. CDR1 is SGHRS, CDR2 YFSETQ, per germline. V dropped 4 bases and J dropped 1 base, with 12 bases sitting between them. CDR3 amino acids: CASSGSLGSYEQYF. In DNA form, the CDR3 reads TGCGCCAGCAGCGGGTCCTTAGGGTCCTACGAGCAGTACTTC.

This clone appeared a single time. This chain joins TRBV28 and TRBJ2-7; perhaps TRBD1 as D (6 bases). V was clipped by 4 bases and J by 5 bases, with 15 bases between them. The CDR3 has 14 residues. Germline V gene data show CDR1 as MDHEN and CDR2 as SYDVKM. This CDR3 is CASSSSRQAHEQYF. DNA for the CDR3: TGTGCCAGCAGTTCCTCTAGACAGGCCCACGAGCAGTACTTC.

This chain uses TRBV6-2 or TRBV6-3 with TRBJ1-1, with D possibly TRBD1 on 6 matching bases. CDR1 MNHEY and CDR2 SVGEGT come from the germline V gene. V lost 5 bases and J lost 5, with 15 bases in between. This CDR3 has 14 amino acids. The CDR3, as DNA: TGTGCCAGCAGTGTACAGGGCGGTGTGACTGAAGCTTTCTTT. Translating gives CASSVQGGVTEAFF.